This T cell receptor (beta chain) was identified during a study of CD8+CD57+ T cells in acquired aplastic anemia. Looking at the study overall: Across the sorted CD4+ and CD8+ cells, DNA amounts averaged about 3.2 ug.

The template for TCR beta VDJ and CDR3 sequence profiling was genomic DNA. TCRdb recomputed calls from the reads with MiXCR, one row per CDR3 protein. The sample lists 200,000 to 250,000 distinct CDR3 sequences, around 45% occurring once. With 2 bases removed from V and 8 bases from J, the gap between germline ends came to 20 bases. This CDR3 spans 16 amino acids. In germline, CDR1 is KGHDR, CDR2 SFDVKD. Findings and caveats of the study: Twenty-nine CD8+ CDR3 sequences were shared between patients and controls.

This clonotype has ten or more counts. Antigen: not known. The sequenced patients had an expansion of CD8+CD57+ cells seen by flow cytometry. Patients, without exception, had severe acquired aplastic anemia. The blood sampling took place in patients who had so far received no therapy. The sample taken for sequencing was sorted CD4+, CD8+, or CD8+CD57+ T cells (not recorded which) from PBMCs. V usage is TRBV24-1 and J usage is TRBJ1-2, with D tentatively TRBD1 (6 bases). This clonotype was obtained from a human donor with aplastic anemia. CDR3 DNA sequence: TGTGCCACCAGTGATTCGACCGGACAGCGAGCTTGGGGCTACACCTTC. Translating gives CATSDSTGQRAWGYTF.